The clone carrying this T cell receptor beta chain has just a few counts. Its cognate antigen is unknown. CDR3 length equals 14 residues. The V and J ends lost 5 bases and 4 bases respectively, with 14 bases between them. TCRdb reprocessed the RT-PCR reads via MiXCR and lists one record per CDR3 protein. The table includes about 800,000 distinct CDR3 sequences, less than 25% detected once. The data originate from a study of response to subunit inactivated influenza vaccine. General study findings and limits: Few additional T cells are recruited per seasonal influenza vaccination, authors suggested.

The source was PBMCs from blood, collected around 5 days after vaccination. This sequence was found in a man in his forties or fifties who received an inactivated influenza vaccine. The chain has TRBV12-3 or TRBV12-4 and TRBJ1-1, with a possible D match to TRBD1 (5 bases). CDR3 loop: CASSPLTVITEAFF. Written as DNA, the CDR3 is TGTGCCAGCAGTCCCCTGACAGTTATCACTGAAGCTTTCTTT.